Given below is one T cell receptor (beta chain) in context. This sample was included in a study of blood T cell repertoires in COVID-19. Study overall: Spain, Italy and the United States supplied samples that represented acute and convalescent COVID-19. The analysed material was cDNA or gDNA that came from T cells, B-cell-depleted T cells, or PBMCs.

The ends were cut back, 5 bases at V and 8 bases at J, with 18 bases in the middle. This CDR3 has 14 amino acids. CDR1 is SEHNR, CDR2 FQNEAQ, per germline (reference sequence). Under the authors' procedure: Reference gene primer amplification gave nucleated cell count estimates. The table came from immunoSEQ multiplex PCR; TCRdb's copy has only in-frame clones and leaves some out. That table is the source of V, J and clone size, and D and trimming were worked out from the DNA. The sample holds approximately 80,000 clones; roughly 82% are singletons and the top ten take about 10%. J is TRBJ1-2 and V is TRBV7-9; tentatively, D is TRBD1 (5 bases). The clonotype comes from a man aged 55-75 years with acute or convalescent COVID-19. Material for sequencing was peripheral blood. The CDR3, as DNA: TGTGCCAGCAGCCCAATTCGCCAGGGCTGGGGCTACACCTTC. It yields the protein CASSPIRQGWGYTF.